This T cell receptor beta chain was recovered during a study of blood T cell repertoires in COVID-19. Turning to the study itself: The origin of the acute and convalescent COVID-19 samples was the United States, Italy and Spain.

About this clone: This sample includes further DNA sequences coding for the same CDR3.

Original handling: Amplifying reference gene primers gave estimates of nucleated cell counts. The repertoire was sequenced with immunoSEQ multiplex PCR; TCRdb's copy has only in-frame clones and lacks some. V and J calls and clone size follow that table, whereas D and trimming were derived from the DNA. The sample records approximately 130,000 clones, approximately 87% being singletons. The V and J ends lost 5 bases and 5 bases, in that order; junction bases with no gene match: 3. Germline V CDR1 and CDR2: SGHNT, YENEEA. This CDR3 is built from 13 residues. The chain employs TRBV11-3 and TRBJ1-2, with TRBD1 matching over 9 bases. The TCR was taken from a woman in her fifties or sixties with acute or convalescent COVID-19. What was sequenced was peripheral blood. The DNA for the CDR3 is TGTGCCAGCAGCCTGGGACAGGGTTATGGCTACACCTTC. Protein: CASSLGQGYGYTF.